The entry below describes one T cell receptor (beta chain). The CDR3 sequence is 15 residues long. V lost 1 base and J lost 4; bases outside the gene matches: 3. Germline CDR1 and CDR2: LGHNA and YSLEER. PCR employed 60 Vbeta and 13 Jbeta primers. Only in-frame clones appear in the TCRdb table, and some are missing; sequencing was by immunoSEQ multiplex PCR. This sample has approximately 170,000 clones; over 80% occur once, and the top ten carry about 1.2%. This entry belongs to a study of cytomegalovirus exposure and HLA in healthy donors. The sequence was collected from a boy aged 2-15 years in good health and CMV-seronegative. The rearrangement joins TRBV4-3 to TRBJ1-5, with 8 bases identical to TRBD1. The sample consisted of PBMCs. CDR3 protein: CASSQGRTGNQPQHF. The CDR3 bases are TGCGCCAGCAGCCAAGGTAGGACAGGGAATCAGCCCCAGCATTTT.